The rows below give T cell receptor beta chains drawn from one sample of a study of T cells in Graves' hyperthyroidism and ophthalmopathy. TCRdb independently ran MiXCR on the multiplex PCR reads; one entry per CDR3 protein. The data hold about 400,000 distinct CDR3 sequences, with about 13% observed a single time. The sample taken for sequencing was blood. The source is a woman aged 18-29 years with Graves' hyperthyroidism. Each CDR3 is given with its conserved first and last residue. D genes are given only for firm matches. Expanded clones are given a class, and other clones once, few, many or no size at all.

d_gene: TRBD2
j_gene: TRBJ2-4
v_gene: TRBV3-1
abundance: many
CDR3nt: TGTGCCAGCAGCCAACGGGGGGTCAAAAACATTCAGTACTTC
CDR3aa: CASSQRGVKNIQYF

d_gene: .
j_gene: TRBJ2-7
v_gene: TRBV28
abundance: many
CDR3nt: TGTGCCAGCAGTCTAGGGACGTGGGGCTCCTACGAGCAGTACTTC
CDR3aa: CASSLGTWGSYEQYF

d_gene: TRBD1
j_gene: TRBJ2-2
v_gene: TRBV7-9
abundance: .
CDR3nt: TGTGCCAGCAGCTTGCCGGGACAGGGAGGCAACACCGGGGAGCTGTTTTTT
CDR3aa: CASSLPGQGGNTGELFF

d_gene: .
j_gene: TRBJ2-4
v_gene: TRBV30
abundance: many
CDR3nt: TGTGCCTGGAGTGTCGGGCAGGGAGGGGGCAAGGACATTCAGTACTTC
CDR3aa: CAWSVGQGGGKDIQYF

d_gene: .
j_gene: TRBJ1-4
v_gene: TRBV20-1
abundance: many
CDR3nt: TGCAGTGCTAGGGAGGGTGCTAATGAAAAACTGTTTTTT
CDR3aa: CSAREGANEKLFF

d_gene: .
j_gene: TRBJ2-3
v_gene: TRBV27
abundance: many
CDR3nt: TGTGCCAGCAGAACGGTCAGCTCGGATACGCAGTATTTT
CDR3aa: CASRTVSSDTQYF

d_gene: TRBD2
j_gene: TRBJ2-2
v_gene: TRBV7-3
abundance: many
CDR3nt: TGTGCCAGCAGCTTACGGCCCGCGGGGGGCGGGGAGCTGTTTTTT
CDR3aa: CASSLRPAGGGELFF

d_gene: .
j_gene: TRBJ1-1
v_gene: TRBV6-5
abundance: many
CDR3nt: TGTGCCAGCAGTTACTCCTGGGTAGGGTCTTCGTTTACTGAAGCTTTCTTT
CDR3aa: CASSYSWVGSSFTEAFF

d_gene: .
j_gene: TRBJ1-1
v_gene: TRBV11-2
abundance: many
CDR3nt: TGTGCCAGCAGCTTAGGGTTAGCGGGAAAGAACACTGAAGCTTTCTTT
CDR3aa: CASSLGLAGKNTEAFF

d_gene: TRBD2
j_gene: TRBJ2-1
v_gene: TRBV5-1
abundance: many
CDR3nt: TGCGCCAGCAGCCCGGGGGTCGGGGGACTAGCGGGGCCCAGCTCCTACAATGAGCAGTTCTTC
CDR3aa: CASSPGVGGLAGPSSYNEQFF

d_gene: .
j_gene: TRBJ2-7
v_gene: TRBV6-1
abundance: few
CDR3nt: TGTGCCAGCAGTCCTGACAGACCCTACGAGCAGTACTTC
CDR3aa: CASSPDRPYEQYF

d_gene: .
j_gene: TRBJ2-1
v_gene: TRBV12-3/TRBV12-4
abundance: many
CDR3nt: TGTGCCAGCAGTCCCCTCCGGACCTACAATGAGCAGTTCTTC
CDR3aa: CASSPLRTYNEQFF

d_gene: .
j_gene: TRBJ2-3
v_gene: TRBV14
abundance: .
CDR3nt: TGTGCCAGCAGCCAAGAGTGGTTGGAAGCGACAGATACGCAGTATTTT
CDR3aa: CASSQEWLEATDTQYF

d_gene: .
j_gene: TRBJ2-2
v_gene: TRBV3-1
abundance: many
CDR3nt: TGTGCCAGCAGCCAAGGGCAGGTGGGCACCGGGGAGCTGTTTTTT
CDR3aa: CASSQGQVGTGELFF

d_gene: .
j_gene: TRBJ1-6
v_gene: TRBV2
abundance: many
CDR3nt: TGTGCCAGCAGTGATTCGGGGGCCTCGGGGGGTAATTCACCCCTCCACTTT
CDR3aa: CASSDSGASGGNSPLHF

d_gene: .
j_gene: TRBJ1-6
v_gene: TRBV9
abundance: .
CDR3nt: TGTGCCAGCGGGGATTCACCCCTCCACTTT
CDR3aa: CASGDSPLHF

d_gene: .
j_gene: TRBJ2-3
v_gene: TRBV5-1
abundance: many
CDR3nt: TGCGCCAGCACCGCCCTGGGGGAAAGCACAGATACGCAGTATTTT
CDR3aa: CASTALGESTDTQYF

d_gene: .
j_gene: TRBJ2-7
v_gene: TRBV27
abundance: few
CDR3nt: TGTGCCAGCAGTTTAGGGTGGGCAGGGACGGAGCAGTACTTC
CDR3aa: CASSLGWAGTEQYF

d_gene: .
j_gene: TRBJ2-3
v_gene: TRBV18
abundance: .
CDR3nt: TGTGCCAGCTCTCTAAACGAGGCGCGGGGGCGCAGTGCAGATACGCAGTATTTT
CDR3aa: CASSLNEARGRSADTQYF

d_gene: .
j_gene: TRBJ2-1
v_gene: TRBV30
abundance: .
CDR3nt: TGTGCCTGGAGTGTACTTGCGGGAGAGCAGTTCTTC
CDR3aa: CAWSVLAGEQFF

d_gene: .
j_gene: TRBJ2-7
v_gene: TRBV28
abundance: many
CDR3nt: TGTGCCAGCAGTGCATTCCGGGACTTTACCTACGAGCAGTACTTC
CDR3aa: CASSAFRDFTYEQYF

d_gene: .
j_gene: TRBJ2-2
v_gene: TRBV6-1
abundance: many
CDR3nt: TGTGCCAGCAGCTCTACCGACTTCTTTAGACTAGGAGCGGGCACCGGGGAGCTGTTTTTT
CDR3aa: CASSSTDFFRLGAGTGELFF

d_gene: .
j_gene: TRBJ2-3
v_gene: TRBV7-3
abundance: many
CDR3nt: TGTGCCAGCAGCCGCCCAGAGGGGGGAGGCACAGATACGCAGTATTTT
CDR3aa: CASSRPEGGGTDTQYF

d_gene: .
j_gene: TRBJ1-4
v_gene: TRBV20-1
abundance: .
CDR3nt: TGCAGTGCTAGAGCCTTTGGGGGGACAACTAATGAAAAACTGTTTTTT
CDR3aa: CSARAFGGTTNEKLFF

d_gene: TRBD1
j_gene: TRBJ1-5
v_gene: TRBV28
abundance: many
CDR3nt: TGTGCCAGCAGTTTAGAATTGACAGGGGGCGGTTTCGGCAATCAGCCCCAGCATTTT
CDR3aa: CASSLELTGGGFGNQPQHF

d_gene: .
j_gene: TRBJ1-1
v_gene: TRBV7-9
abundance: many
CDR3nt: TGTGCCAGCAGCCCTATTGGCACTCTTGAAGCTTTCTTT
CDR3aa: CASSPIGTLEAFF

d_gene: TRBD2
j_gene: TRBJ2-1
v_gene: TRBV7-2
abundance: many
CDR3nt: TGTGCCAGCAGCTCGGGACTAGCGGAGAACAATGAGCAGTTCTTC
CDR3aa: CASSSGLAENNEQFF

d_gene: .
j_gene: TRBJ1-2
v_gene: TRBV7-9
abundance: .
CDR3nt: TGTGCCAGCAGCTTAGCGGGGGCCCCTAACTATGGCTACACCTTC
CDR3aa: CASSLAGAPNYGYTF

d_gene: TRBD2
j_gene: TRBJ2-5
v_gene: TRBV24-1
abundance: many
CDR3nt: TGTGCCACCAGTGATCTCAAGGGGGGGACTAGCGGGATGGAGACCCAGTACTTC
CDR3aa: CATSDLKGGTSGMETQYF

d_gene: .
j_gene: TRBJ2-7
v_gene: TRBV7-9
abundance: many
CDR3nt: TGTGCCAGCAGCTCTACGGACAGCTCCTACGAGCAGTACTTC
CDR3aa: CASSSTDSSYEQYF

d_gene: TRBD1
j_gene: TRBJ1-2
v_gene: TRBV5-1
abundance: many
CDR3nt: TGCGCCAGCGGCACATCTGACAGGGGGGATAACTATGGCTACACCTTC
CDR3aa: CASGTSDRGDNYGYTF

d_gene: TRBD2
j_gene: TRBJ2-3
v_gene: TRBV9
abundance: few
CDR3nt: TGTGCCAGCAGCGTAGCGGGAGGGCCGGATACGCAGTATTTT
CDR3aa: CASSVAGGPDTQYF

d_gene: TRBD2
j_gene: TRBJ2-1
v_gene: TRBV29-1
abundance: many
CDR3nt: TGCAGCGTTAGACTAGCGGGAGTATCAAATGAGCAGTTCTTC
CDR3aa: CSVRLAGVSNEQFF

d_gene: TRBD1
j_gene: TRBJ1-3
v_gene: TRBV11-2
abundance: many
CDR3nt: TGTGCCAGCAGCCCAGGGACAGGGCCAAAGACCATATATTTT
CDR3aa: CASSPGTGPKTIYF

d_gene: .
j_gene: TRBJ1-2
v_gene: TRBV5-1
abundance: many
CDR3nt: TGCGCCAGCATGCAGGGTTCGGCACAAACCCACTATGGCTACACCTTC
CDR3aa: CASMQGSAQTHYGYTF

d_gene: .
j_gene: TRBJ2-7
v_gene: TRBV3-1
abundance: few
CDR3nt: TGTGCCAGCAGCCAAGAGGGGGGCGTGTACGAGCAGTACTTC
CDR3aa: CASSQEGGVYEQYF

d_gene: .
j_gene: TRBJ1-6
v_gene: TRBV9
abundance: .
CDR3nt: TGTGCCAGCAGCGTAGAGGCAGGTAATTCACCCCTCCACTTT
CDR3aa: CASSVEAGNSPLHF

d_gene: TRBD2
j_gene: TRBJ2-1
v_gene: TRBV19
abundance: many
CDR3nt: TGTGCCAGTAGTGGGCGGGGGGGGCGCCGCATGGTGCCGCGCAATGAGCAGTTCTTC
CDR3aa: CASSGRGGRRMVPRNEQFF

d_gene: .
j_gene: TRBJ1-1
v_gene: TRBV29-1
abundance: many
CDR3nt: TGCAGCGTCCGACCGGGGGGGATGAACACTGAAGCTTTCTTT
CDR3aa: CSVRPGGMNTEAFF

d_gene: TRBD1
j_gene: TRBJ1-4
v_gene: TRBV6-1
abundance: few
CDR3nt: TGTGCCAGCAGGTCGGACAGGGGCACAACTAATGAAAAACTGTTTTTT
CDR3aa: CASRSDRGTTNEKLFF

d_gene: .
j_gene: TRBJ2-7
v_gene: TRBV9
abundance: many
CDR3nt: TGTGCCAGCAGCGGAGGGATTGCGACCTACGAGCAGTACTTC
CDR3aa: CASSGGIATYEQYF

d_gene: .
j_gene: TRBJ2-6
v_gene: TRBV9
abundance: .
CDR3nt: TGTGCCAGCAGCGTAGAGTGGGGGGGCACTGGGGCCAACGTCCTGACTTTC
CDR3aa: CASSVEWGGTGANVLTF

d_gene: .
j_gene: TRBJ2-7
v_gene: TRBV29-1
abundance: many
CDR3nt: TGCAGCGTTGGAACAGGGTACGAGCAGTACTTC
CDR3aa: CSVGTGYEQYF

d_gene: .
j_gene: TRBJ1-3
v_gene: TRBV12-3/TRBV12-4
abundance: many
CDR3nt: TGTGCCAGCAGTATAGCACAGAGCTCTGGAAACACCATATATTTT
CDR3aa: CASSIAQSSGNTIYF

d_gene: .
j_gene: TRBJ1-2
v_gene: TRBV6-5
abundance: many
CDR3nt: TGTGCCAGCAGTTACGAGCGCGGATATAACTATGGCTACACCTTC
CDR3aa: CASSYERGYNYGYTF

d_gene: TRBD2
j_gene: TRBJ2-3
v_gene: TRBV7-2
abundance: many
CDR3nt: TGTGCCAGCAGCCGACTAGCGTGGGTGGCAGATACGCAGTATTTT
CDR3aa: CASSRLAWVADTQYF

d_gene: TRBD2
j_gene: TRBJ2-1
v_gene: TRBV20-1
abundance: many
CDR3nt: TGCAGTGCTAGTTTCAGCGGGGGGGCCAGTGAGCAGTTCTTC
CDR3aa: CSASFSGGASEQFF

d_gene: TRBD1
j_gene: TRBJ1-2
v_gene: TRBV29-1
abundance: many
CDR3nt: TGCAGCGTCGTACAGGGGGCTCTCTACTATGGCTACACCTTC
CDR3aa: CSVVQGALYYGYTF

d_gene: TRBD2
j_gene: TRBJ2-1
v_gene: TRBV28
abundance: many
CDR3nt: TGTGCCAGCAGTCGCTTCGTAGCGGGAGACAATGAGCAGTTCTTC
CDR3aa: CASSRFVAGDNEQFF

d_gene: TRBD1
j_gene: TRBJ1-5
v_gene: TRBV6-2/TRBV6-3
abundance: many
CDR3nt: TGTGCCAGCAGTTTTCAGGTTGGGACAGGGGCCGCCCGTGGGCAGCCCCAGCATTTT
CDR3aa: CASSFQVGTGAARGQPQHF

d_gene: .
j_gene: TRBJ2-6
v_gene: TRBV10-3
abundance: .
CDR3nt: TGTGCCATCAGCGGGGGTAACTCTGGGGCCAGCGTCCTGACTTTC
CDR3aa: CAISGGNSGASVLTF

d_gene: TRBD2
j_gene: TRBJ2-1
v_gene: TRBV5-1
abundance: .
CDR3nt: TGCGCCAGCAGCTTGGCGAAGGGACTAGCGGGGTCCGGTGTGGATGAGCAGTTCTTC
CDR3aa: CASSLAKGLAGSGVDEQFF